The clone carrying this T cell receptor (beta chain) showed up just once. Its antigen is not known. Different DNA sequences within this sample yield the same CDR3. Division of CD4+ cells produced a CD45RA+ naive subset and a CD45RA-negative memory subset. These data are taken from a study of shared clonotypes between healthy human individuals. Whole-study results and caveats: Sorted-subset sequencing was shown by rarefaction to be incomplete despite large depth. In contrast to clonotypes shared by all four donors, non-shared clonotypes had lower generation probabilities. Clonotypes that were shared across a few donors made up around 5.5% of naive CD4 clonotypes.

The CDR3 covers 14 residues. Germline V gene sequence: CDR1 SEHNR, CDR2 FQNEAQ (reference sequence). V lost 0 bases and J lost 7, with 10 bases in between. Generated by immunoSEQ multiplex PCR, the TCRdb table keeps only in-frame clones and is missing some. The sample records millions of clones, 90% to 95% being singletons. This sequence joins TRBV7-9 and TRBJ1-5; tentatively, D is TRBD1 (5 bases). This TCR came from a young man in good health. Some clones in this sample may be carry-over from other donors' samples. Sequencing was performed on naive CD4+ T cells from PBMCs. Subset indicated: CD45RA+ positively selected. Here the CDR3 reads CASSLAGGDQPQHF. The CDR3 DNA is TGTGCCAGCAGCTTAGCGGGGGGGGACCAGCCCCAGCATTTT.